These 10 T cell receptor beta chains originate from one sample sequenced in a study of beta chain features in type 1 diabetes. These TCRs are of unknown antigen specificity. General study results and limits: Among patients with Type 1 diabetes, TCRB CDR3s were moderately but significantly shorter in every one of the four CD4+ subsets.

Expressed TCRB transcripts were sequenced, since all the RNA that had been isolated was reverse transcribed. Method: immunoSEQ multiplex PCR; TCRdb's copy keeps in-frame clones and lacks some. The top ten clones hold 1% of a sample with almost 350,000 clones, around 9.7% of them seen once. The sample comprised central memory CD4+ T cells from blood. The receptors were sampled from a man aged 30-40 years with type 1 diabetes.

This clone was seen a handful of times. This chain links TRBV4-3 with TRBJ2-1, with 10 bases fitting TRBD2. CDR3 length: 18 residues. The V gene end was trimmed by 0 bases and the J gene end by 7 bases; junction bases not matched to a gene: 12. CDR1 LGHNA and CDR2 YSLEER come from the germline V gene. This CDR3 is CASSQEASGGLGGNEQFF. Written as DNA, the CDR3 is TGCGCCAGCAGCCAAGAGGCTAGCGGGGGCCTCGGAGGGAATGAGCAGTTCTTC.

V gene TRBV9 combines with J gene TRBJ2-2; D might be TRBD2 (6 bases). Germline-derived CDR1 and CDR2 are SGDLS and YYNGEE. This CDR3 comprises 14 residues. V was clipped by 4 bases and J by 1 base, with 8 bases between them. CDR3 nucleotide sequence: TGTGCCAGCAGCCGACTAGGGAACACCGGGGAGCTGTTTTTT. This encodes CASSRLGNTGELFF.

The V gene is TRBV7-9, the J gene TRBJ1-3, with D hard to call. The CDR3 has 15 amino acids. Germline CDR1 is SEHNR and CDR2 is FQNEAQ (reference sequence). V lost 5 bases, J lost 2 bases, and 13 bases lay in between. CDR3 region: CASSGVSRAGNTIYF. CDR3 DNA: TGTGCCAGCAGCGGGGTCTCGAGGGCTGGAAACACCATATATTTT.

The V and J genes are TRBV6-1 and TRBJ2-5; D not certain. Germline assignment: CDR1 MNHNS and CDR2 SASEGT. The length of the CDR3 is 14 residues. V lost 7 bases to trimming and J lost 0 bases, with 12 bases between them. CDR3 protein: CASNDRAYQETQYF. The DNA of the CDR3 is TGTGCCAGCAACGACCGGGCGTACCAAGAGACCCAGTACTTC.

CDR3 in amino acids: CASSLISLAGVAIDTQYF. CDR3 bases: TGTGCCAGCAGCTTAATCAGTCTAGCGGGGGTAGCTATAGATACGCAGTATTTT. The chain couples TRBV7-2 to TRBJ2-3; 10 bases match TRBD2. Per germline, CDR1 SGHTA and CDR2 FQGNSA. This CDR3 has 18 amino acids. V shed 2 bases and J 5 bases; nucleotides not matched to a gene: 13. Full variable domain (remainder filled in from reference TRBV7-2 and TRBJ2-3): GAGVSQSPSNKVTEKGKDVELRCDPISGHTALYWYRQSLGQGLEFLIYFQGNSAPDKSGLPSDRFSAERTGGSVSTLTIQRTQQEDSAVYLCASSLISLAGVAIDTQYFGPGTRLTVL.

As for this clone: This sample includes further DNA sequences coding for the same CDR3. This chain joins TRBV5-6 and TRBJ1-6; D unresolved. The V gene's germline CDR1 is SGHDT and CDR2 YYEEEE. This CDR3 spans 14 amino acids. Trimming pared 0 bases from V and 9 bases from J, leaving 10 bases between. DNA for the CDR3: TGTGCCAGCAGCTTGGGTAGGGTCAGTTCACCCCTCCACTTT. Translating gives CASSLGRVSSPLHF.

In its sample, this clone was seen a few times. The same CDR3 also results from other DNA sequences found in this sample. The chain recombines TRBV30 with TRBJ1-1, with D uncertain. This CDR3 comprises 12 residues. V lost 1 base, J lost 7 bases, and 10 bases lay in between. Germline V gene data show CDR1 as GTSNPN and CDR2 as SVGIG (reference sequence). Here the CDR3 reads CAWSAPVIEAFF. The CDR3 coding sequence is TGTGCCTGGAGTGCCCCCGTTATTGAAGCTTTCTTT.

This clone came up a few times. The chain recombines TRBV13 with TRBJ1-5, with D tentatively TRBD1 (5 bases). From germline, CDR1 is PRHDT and CDR2 FYEKMQ (reference sequence). V shed 6 bases and J shed 5 bases, with 17 bases lying between them. This CDR3 region has 15 residues. CDR3 in DNA: TGTGCCAGCAGACTACTGGGGACGGAGGATCAGCCCCAGCATTTT. Its translation: CASRLLGTEDQPQHF.

The chain has TRBV4-1 and TRBJ2-4; the match to TRBD2 covers 9 bases. Germline CDR1 is MGHRA and CDR2 is YSYEKL. This CDR3 is built from 20 residues. V lost 0 bases and J lost 0; bases outside the gene matches: 12. The CDR3 protein is CASSQDQRRGGSLAKNIQYF. In DNA form, the CDR3 reads TGCGCCAGCAGCCAAGATCAGCGGCGGGGGGGTTCCTTAGCCAAAAACATTCAGTACTTC.

The V call is TRBV30, the J call TRBJ1-2, with 8 bases fitting TRBD1. CDR3 size: 13 residues. The junction had 11 bases not matched to a gene; V was cut back by 7 bases and J by 7 bases. Germline CDR1 GTSNPN, CDR2 SVGIG (reference sequence). CDR3 sequence: CALALGQGFGYTF. The DNA of the CDR3 is TGTGCCTTGGCACTTGGACAGGGCTTTGGCTACACCTTC.